The rows below give T cell receptor beta chains drawn from one sample of a study of blood T cell repertoires in COVID-19. Sequenced by immunoSEQ multiplex PCR; TCRdb stores in-frame clones only, minus some. The data hold 200,000 to 300,000 clones, with 91% observed a single time. Sequencing was performed on peripheral blood. Receptor source: a person under 35 with COVID-19, enrolled during active disease. The CDR3 runs from the conserved cysteine through the conserved F or W. The order of the fields is V gene, clone size, D gene, J gene, CDR3 protein, CDR3 DNA. The D gene is left open where the match is weak. Some rows mark clone size as missing; the rest say once, few, many or name a class of expanded clone.

V gene: TRBV7-6
clone size: -
D gene: -
J gene: TRBJ2-5
CDR3 protein: CASSLEVGGLETQYF
CDR3 DNA: TGTGCCAGCAGCTTAGAAGTGGGAGGCTTGGAGACCCAGTACTTC

V gene: TRBV4-3
clone size: -
D gene: TRBD1
J gene: TRBJ1-2
CDR3 protein: CASSQDGQGLYGYTF
CDR3 DNA: TGCGCCAGCAGCCAAGATGGACAGGGCCTCTATGGCTACACCTTC

V gene: TRBV7-2
clone size: -
D gene: -
J gene: TRBJ2-1
CDR3 protein: CASSLERTDYNEQFF
CDR3 DNA: TGTGCCAGCAGCTTAGAGAGGACTGACTACAATGAGCAGTTCTTC

V gene: TRBV4-3
clone size: -
D gene: -
J gene: TRBJ2-1
CDR3 protein: CASSPQKLFDNEQFF
CDR3 DNA: TGCGCCAGCAGCCCCCAAAAACTATTCGACAATGAGCAGTTCTTC

V gene: TRBV12-3/TRBV12-4
clone size: -
D gene: -
J gene: TRBJ1-5
CDR3 protein: CASSPSNQPQHF
CDR3 DNA: TGTGCCAGCAGTCCAAGCAATCAGCCCCAGCATTTT

V gene: TRBV25-1
clone size: -
D gene: TRBD2
J gene: TRBJ2-5
CDR3 protein: CASTWTSGRGQETQYF
CDR3 DNA: TGTGCCAGCACCTGGACTAGCGGGAGGGGTCAAGAGACCCAGTACTTC

V gene: TRBV7-2
clone size: -
D gene: TRBD2
J gene: TRBJ2-7
CDR3 protein: CASSTSGRMRYEQYF
CDR3 DNA: TGTGCCAGCAGCACTAGCGGGAGGATGCGGTACGAGCAGTACTTC

V gene: TRBV6-4
clone size: -
D gene: TRBD2
J gene: TRBJ2-1
CDR3 protein: CASSELPGLVYEQFF
CDR3 DNA: TGTGCCAGCAGTGAATTGCCGGGACTAGTTTATGAGCAGTTCTTC

V gene: TRBV9
clone size: -
D gene: TRBD2
J gene: TRBJ2-1
CDR3 protein: CASSVTAGTYNEQFF
CDR3 DNA: TGTGCCAGCAGCGTTACAGCGGGGACCTACAATGAGCAGTTCTTC

V gene: TRBV3-1/TRBV3-2
clone size: -
D gene: -
J gene: TRBJ1-1
CDR3 protein: CASSQSPGAAEAFF
CDR3 DNA: TGTGCCAGCAGCCAATCCCCAGGGGCGGCTGAAGCTTTCTTT

V gene: TRBV10-2
clone size: -
D gene: TRBD2
J gene: TRBJ2-3
CDR3 protein: CASRLAGGDTQYF
CDR3 DNA: TGCGCCAGCAGACTAGCGGGAGGCGATACGCAGTATTTT

V gene: TRBV5-5
clone size: -
D gene: TRBD1
J gene: TRBJ1-2
CDR3 protein: CASSLAGTGPPMDGYTF
CDR3 DNA: TGTGCCAGCAGCTTGGCCGGGACAGGCCCGCCTATGGATGGCTACACCTTC

V gene: TRBV5-1
clone size: -
D gene: TRBD2
J gene: TRBJ2-1
CDR3 protein: CASSLPGTSGRHNEQFF
CDR3 DNA: TGCGCCAGCAGCTTACCCGGGACTAGCGGGAGGCACAATGAGCAGTTCTTC

V gene: TRBV6-1
clone size: -
D gene: TRBD1
J gene: TRBJ1-1
CDR3 protein: CASSEGQGGLPEAFF
CDR3 DNA: TGTGCCAGCAGTGAGGGACAGGGGGGCCTCCCTGAAGCTTTCTTT

V gene: TRBV27
clone size: -
D gene: -
J gene: TRBJ2-7
CDR3 protein: CASSPLLPRVLPMKYEQYF
CDR3 DNA: TGTGCCAGCAGTCCCCTCCTACCAAGAGTCCTCCCGATGAAATACGAGCAGTACTTC

V gene: TRBV20-1
clone size: -
D gene: TRBD1
J gene: TRBJ2-5
CDR3 protein: CSAIDRDSYQETQYF
CDR3 DNA: TGCAGTGCTATTGACAGGGATTCGTACCAAGAGACCCAGTACTTC

V gene: TRBV7-6
clone size: -
D gene: -
J gene: TRBJ2-3
CDR3 protein: CASSLVGGGTTDTQYF
CDR3 DNA: TGTGCCAGCAGCTTAGTGGGCGGCGGGACCACAGATACGCAGTATTTT

V gene: TRBV19
clone size: -
D gene: -
J gene: TRBJ1-5
CDR3 protein: CASRGRGLGNQPQHF
CDR3 DNA: TGTGCCAGTAGAGGCAGGGGCCTTGGCAATCAGCCCCAGCATTTT

V gene: TRBV19
clone size: -
D gene: TRBD2
J gene: TRBJ2-1
CDR3 protein: CASSIREAVGEQFF
CDR3 DNA: TGTGCCAGTAGTATCCGGGAGGCGGTGGGTGAGCAGTTCTTC

V gene: TRBV6-2/TRBV6-3
clone size: -
D gene: -
J gene: TRBJ2-1
CDR3 protein: CASSPRTPHNEQFF
CDR3 DNA: TGTGCCAGCAGTCCGCGGACACCCCATAATGAGCAGTTCTTC

V gene: TRBV6-5
clone size: -
D gene: -
J gene: TRBJ1-2
CDR3 protein: CASSYSAVLNYGYTF
CDR3 DNA: TGTGCCAGCAGTTACTCAGCGGTCCTTAACTATGGCTACACCTTC

V gene: TRBV13
clone size: once
D gene: TRBD2
J gene: TRBJ2-1
CDR3 protein: CASSSGLAGGNEQFF
CDR3 DNA: TGTGCCAGCAGCTCAGGACTAGCGGGAGGTAATGAGCAGTTCTTC

V gene: TRBV5-1
clone size: -
D gene: -
J gene: TRBJ2-5
CDR3 protein: CASSSQMETQYF
CDR3 DNA: TGCGCCAGCAGCTCCCAGATGGAGACCCAGTACTTC